This record concerns one T cell receptor (beta chain) sequence. Its cognate antigen has yet to be identified. No quality values exist for individual bases; no much larger clone is one base distant. The sample is drawn from a study of blood T cell repertoires in COVID-19 (dated by TCRdb to about 2020). Broadly, across the study: Samples covering the acute and convalescent phases of COVID-19 were provided by collaborators in the United States, Italy and Spain. The prospective study material was composed of cDNA or gDNA derived from T cells, B-cell-depleted T cells, or PBMCs. A freely available public database, intended as a resource for researchers studying the immune response to SARS-CoV-2, is where the repertoires were released. HLA class I and class II types, where available, came from metadata supplied by the sample provider rather than from assay-based typing. Nearly every sample came with metadata listing a de-identified subject ID, COVID-19 status, age in years and sex. Subjects who had been exposed to COVID-19, were actively infected with it, or had recovered from it provided the deeply sampled blood TCRbeta repertoires that made up the dataset. The samples were drawn from two sources: the first 160 participants of the ongoing ImmuneRACE study, and 950 to 1,500 subjects contributed by 6 global collaborators. Study-wide findings and limitations: Clinical and demographic metadata were provided uncurated, with the amount varying by source and participant.

Reading from cysteine to phenylalanine, the CDR3 counts 13 amino acids. The sequence is cut down to CDR3 DNA, 39 bases in frame from base 1. The germline V gene encodes CDR1 KGHSH and CDR2 LQKENI. At the junction V is shortened by 4 bases and J by 7 bases; bases outside the gene matches: 4. In Seattle, one collaborating source enrolled patients while the infection was active and tracked those patients longitudinally over the course of disease. The collaborating institutions used their own protocols to collect whole blood in K2EDTA tubes. Collaborator samples were shipped for TCRbeta analysis as frozen whole blood, isolated PBMCs, or DNA extracted from either sample type. TCRbeta CDR3 regions were amplified from genomic DNA by means of the immunoSEQ Assay, a bias-controlled multiplex PCR. The source study handled its data this way. Nucleated cell counts per sample were estimated from amplification of reference gene primers within the assay. To quantify the absolute abundance of each unique TCRbeta CDR3 rearrangement, sequence reads were collapsed and filtered. For each sample, productive Simpson clonality was calculated as the square root of Simpson's diversity index across productive rearrangements. The source is immuneACCESS, and TCRdb retained only in-frame sequences with V and J called. Part of the clones is not carried over; for the studies checked, unresolved V genes explain less than half of this, and the remainder is unexplained. V, J and clone size derive from that table, while D and trimming were established from the DNA sequence. The sample has some 220,000 clones on record, roughly 80% of them singletons. The ten top clones hold approximately 5% of the sample.

The sequence links TRBV18 to TRBJ2-1; TRBD1 fits 7 bases in the junction. This receptor was taken from a woman between 65 and 79 years old with COVID-19, enrolled during active disease. Sequenced material: peripheral blood. The DNA sequence reads TGTGCCAGCTCACAGGGACAGTTGAATGAGCAGTTCTTC. This yields the protein CASSQGQLNEQFF.